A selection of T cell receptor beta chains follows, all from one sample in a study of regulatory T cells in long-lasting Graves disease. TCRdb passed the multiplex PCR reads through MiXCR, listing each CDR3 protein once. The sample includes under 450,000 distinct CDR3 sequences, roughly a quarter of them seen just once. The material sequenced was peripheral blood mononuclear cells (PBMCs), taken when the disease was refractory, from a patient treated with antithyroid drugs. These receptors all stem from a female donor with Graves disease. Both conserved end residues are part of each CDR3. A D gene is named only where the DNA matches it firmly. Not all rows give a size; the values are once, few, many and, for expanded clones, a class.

CSVDSGRSHNEQFF	TGCAGCGTGGATAGCGGGAGATCCCACAATGAGCAGTTCTTC	TRBD2	.	TRBJ2-1	TRBV29-1
CARGETDTQYF	TGTGCGAGGGGGGAGACAGATACGCAGTATTTT	.	.	TRBJ2-3	TRBV30
CSVVPGQGTGEQYF	TGCAGCGTTGTCCCGGGACAGGGTACGGGTGAGCAGTACTTC	TRBD1	.	TRBJ2-7	TRBV29-1
CASSGKGQLEQYF	TGCGCCAGCAGCGGCAAAGGACAGCTCGAGCAGTACTTC	.	few	TRBJ2-7	TRBV5-1
CASTGTATHYGYTF	TGTGCCAGCACTGGGACAGCTACGCACTATGGCTACACCTTC	TRBD1	many	TRBJ1-2	TRBV2
CASSPTGGSKETQYF	TGTGCCAGCAGCCCGACAGGGGGGTCTAAAGAGACCCAGTACTTC	TRBD1	.	TRBJ2-5	TRBV11-2
CASATGPKYQETQYF	TGCGCCAGCGCTACGGGACCCAAGTACCAAGAGACCCAGTACTTC	.	.	TRBJ2-5	TRBV5-1
CASRAGGPNEQFF	TGTGCCAGCAGGGCAGGGGGACCGAATGAGCAGTTCTTC	TRBD1	few	TRBJ2-1	TRBV6-2/TRBV6-3
CASSPRDMNTEAFF	TGTGCCAGCTCACCACGGGACATGAACACTGAAGCTTTCTTT	.	.	TRBJ1-1	TRBV18
CASSLGAGGQPQHF	TGTGCCAGCAGTTTAGGAGCAGGGGGGCAGCCCCAGCATTTT	TRBD1	.	TRBJ1-5	TRBV12-3/TRBV12-4